The clone carrying this T cell receptor beta chain showed up just a few times. The record originates from a study of blood T cell repertoires in COVID-19. As for the study in general: Italy, Spain and the United States were the sources of the convalescent and acute COVID-19 samples.

Followed longitudinally, the Seattle patients had been enrolled during active infection. V was cut by 4 bases and J by 6 bases, with 13 bases left in between. CDR1 and CDR2 from the germline V gene are SQVTM and ANQGSEA. The CDR3 spans 13 residues. Sequencing used immunoSEQ multiplex PCR; TCRdb keeps in-frame clones, though not all of them. The table shows some 220,000 clones, with 75% to 90% occurring only once. The TCR sequence derives from a woman in her 70s with COVID-19, enrolled during active disease. This sequence joins TRBV29-1 and TRBJ2-1; D might be TRBD1 (5 bases). The material sequenced was peripheral blood. For the CDR3, the DNA is TGCAGCGTTGTCCAGGGAATTATCAATGAGCAGTTCTTC. Encoded protein: CSVVQGIINEQFF.